This note documents a single T cell receptor beta chain sequence. Its antigen is currently unknown. The junction differs from germline at one of its ends, possibly a read error. The sample comes from a study of shared clonotypes between healthy human individuals. Study information: The people who gave samples were a couple of women and a few men aged 18 to 49.

Per the germline V gene, CDR1 is SGHVS and CDR2 is FQNEAQ. The CDR3 is 15 residues long. Overall study results and limits: Among the subsets, naive ones generally showed larger estimated richness than memory ones.

Selected positively for CCR7 and CD45RO-negative, naive CD8 cells excluded terminally differentiated effector memory CD45RA+ cells. The assay was run at deep level. Replicate PCRs for sorted subsets used 200 to 250 ng DNA; this equaled about 30,000 T cell genomes. Some clones are missing from TCRdb's copy, which holds only in-frame ones; the method was immunoSEQ multiplex PCR. The sample consists of just over 2,000,000 clones, about 94% of them appearing once. This TCR derives from a man younger than 35 in good health. Input material: naive CD8+ T cells sorted from blood. This chain links TRBV7-8 with TRBJ2-7; TRBD2 might be the D (5 bases). CDR3 amino acids: CASSLAWGGTDEQYF. The CDR3 bases are TGTGCCAGCAGCCTAGCTTGGGGTGGTACGGACGAGCAGTACTTC.